This is a list of T cell receptor beta chains from one sample in a study of blood T cell repertoires in COVID-19. Assay used: immunoSEQ multiplex PCR; TCRdb lists only in-frame clones, some missing. The sample holds 45,000 to 55,000 clones, 83% seen once. Material for sequencing was peripheral blood. The receptors shown here come from a human donor in a cohort sampled during active COVID-19. CDR3s include the opening cysteine and the closing phenylalanine or tryptophan. D genes are given only for firm matches. The listing skips clone size in some rows; elsewhere it reads once, few, many or a size class.

D,size,V,J,CDR3,DNA
-,-,TRBV19,TRBJ2-2,CASRRLAGELFF,TGTGCCAGTAGGAGACTAGCCGGGGAGCTGTTTTTT
-,-,TRBV12-3/TRBV12-4,TRBJ2-4,CASTPGGKNIQYF,TGTGCCAGCACCCCGGGTGGGAAAAACATTCAGTACTTC
-,-,TRBV6-5,TRBJ1-6,CASWEVNSPLHF,TGTGCCAGCTGGGAGGTTAATTCACCCCTCCACTTT
TRBD1,once,TRBV30,TRBJ2-5,CACARGETQYF,TGTGCCTGTGCCAGGGGGGAGACCCAGTACTTC
-,-,TRBV5-6,TRBJ1-2,CASSWVGAGLNYGYTF,TGTGCCAGCAGCTGGGTGGGGGCAGGGTTAAACTATGGCTACACCTTC
TRBD2,-,TRBV5-1,TRBJ2-5,CASSFTSGTQETQYF,TGCGCCAGCAGCTTCACTAGCGGGACCCAAGAGACCCAGTACTTC
TRBD1,once,TRBV5-6,TRBJ1-1,CASSAGTGLEAFF,TGTGCCAGCAGCGCGGGGACAGGTCTTGAAGCTTTCTTT
TRBD2,-,TRBV13,TRBJ2-3,CASSPSSGGVTDTQYF,TGTGCCAGCAGCCCATCTAGCGGGGGGGTCACAGATACGCAGTATTTT
-,-,TRBV18,TRBJ2-5,CASSPGAGSETQYF,TGTGCCAGCTCACCGGGGGCAGGGTCGGAGACCCAGTACTTC
-,-,TRBV6-5,TRBJ1-1,CASSYRRDTEAFF,TGTGCCAGCAGTTACAGGAGGGACACTGAAGCTTTCTTT
TRBD2,-,TRBV28,TRBJ2-1,CASSPPGLAGGNEQFF,TGTGCCAGCAGTCCCCCCGGACTAGCGGGGGGTAATGAGCAGTTCTTC
-,-,TRBV4-1,TRBJ1-2,CASSHTGSYGYTF,TGCGCCAGCAGCCATACAGGGTCTTATGGCTACACCTTC
-,-,TRBV6-5,TRBJ2-1,CASSPRRLAEQFF,TGTGCCAGCAGTCCCAGGAGGCTAGCGGAGCAGTTCTTC
-,-,TRBV18,TRBJ2-1,CASSPKLVNEQFF,TGTGCCAGCTCACCCAAATTAGTAAATGAGCAGTTCTTC
-,-,TRBV14,TRBJ2-1,CASSQVKGSYNEQFF,TGTGCCAGCAGCCAAGTCAAAGGGAGCTACAATGAGCAGTTCTTC
TRBD2,-,TRBV19,TRBJ2-1,CASSATGTSGVQFF,TGTGCCAGTAGCGCGACCGGGACTAGCGGGGTGCAGTTCTTC
-,once,TRBV7-2,TRBJ1-5,CASSLGGVLGHNQPQHF,TGTGCCAGCAGCTTAGGGGGGGTCCTGGGTCATAATCAGCCCCAGCATTTT
-,-,TRBV5-5,TRBJ1-2,CASSFLTPGDGYTF,TGTGCCAGCAGCTTTCTCACCCCGGGAGATGGCTACACCTTC
-,-,TRBV7-2,TRBJ2-1,CASSLPTRYNEQFF,TGTGCCAGCAGCTTACCCACTAGGTACAATGAGCAGTTCTTC
TRBD1,-,TRBV18,TRBJ2-1,CASSPENTKTGSSYNEQFF,TGTGCCAGCTCACCGGAGAACACAAAGACAGGGTCTTCCTACAATGAGCAGTTCTTC
TRBD2,-,TRBV3-1/TRBV3-2,TRBJ2-3,CASSHNPAGTDTQYF,TGTGCCAGCAGCCATAACCCAGCGGGGACAGATACGCAGTATTTT
TRBD1,-,TRBV2,TRBJ2-1,CASSVTGVYNEQFF,TGTGCCAGCAGTGTCACAGGGGTTTACAATGAGCAGTTCTTC
TRBD1,-,TRBV5-5,TRBJ1-6,CASSPLTGANSPLHF,TGTGCCAGCAGCCCCTTGACAGGGGCTAATTCACCCCTCCACTTT
TRBD1,-,TRBV5-1,TRBJ2-5,CASSLTGDQETQYF,TGCGCCAGCAGTTTGACAGGGGACCAAGAGACCCAGTACTTC
TRBD1,few,TRBV2,TRBJ2-1,CASGSRGLYSYNEQFF,TGTGCCAGCGGGTCGAGGGGGCTATACTCCTACAATGAGCAGTTCTTC
TRBD1,-,TRBV19,TRBJ2-3,CASRPPGGRTDTQYF,TGTGCCAGTAGACCTCCAGGGGGCCGCACAGATACGCAGTATTTT
-,-,TRBV4-3,TRBJ1-2,CASSQDPQTAYGYTF,TGCGCCAGCAGCCAAGATCCACAGACAGCCTATGGCTACACCTTC
TRBD2,once,TRBV5-1,TRBJ2-3,CASTLGLASTTRGTDTQYF,TGCGCCAGCACCCTCGGACTAGCCTCTACGACGCGGGGCACAGATACGCAGTATTTT
-,-,TRBV12-3/TRBV12-4,TRBJ1-1,CASSFPMTEAFF,TGTGCCAGCAGTTTTCCCATGACTGAAGCTTTCTTT
TRBD2,-,TRBV6-1,TRBJ2-3,CASSGLKGIRSGGATDTQYF,TGTGCCAGCAGTGGCCTCAAGGGGATCCGTAGCGGGGGGGCGACAGATACGCAGTATTTT
-,-,TRBV5-6,TRBJ1-2,CASSLFSLSSYTF,TGTGCCAGCAGCTTGTTTTCTTTATCTAGCTACACCTTC
TRBD1,-,TRBV5-6,TRBJ1-1,CASSFGTGRNTEAFF,TGTGCCAGCAGCTTTGGGACAGGGAGGAACACTGAAGCTTTCTTT
TRBD2,-,TRBV7-2,TRBJ2-3,CASSLGVAGPISTDTQYF,TGTGCCAGCAGCTTAGGGGTAGCGGGTCCTATAAGCACAGATACGCAGTATTTT
TRBD1,-,TRBV27,TRBJ2-7,CASRDRGGHEQYF,TGTGCCAGCAGGGACAGGGGTGGGCACGAGCAGTACTTC
-,-,TRBV7-2,TRBJ1-1,CASSLGRNTEAFF,TGTGCCAGCAGCTTAGGTAGGAACACTGAAGCTTTCTTT
TRBD2,-,TRBV5-1,TRBJ2-7,CASSYSSGGAPEQYF,TGCGCCAGCAGCTATTCTAGCGGGGGGGCCCCCGAGCAGTACTTC
-,-,TRBV2,TRBJ2-3,CASSHQGTEQGTSTDTQYF,TGTGCCAGCAGCCACCAGGGTACCGAACAGGGAACTAGCACAGATACGCAGTATTTT
TRBD1,-,TRBV19,TRBJ1-2,CASSETPRRAGGNYGYTF,TGTGCCAGTAGTGAAACCCCCCGGCGGGCAGGGGGTAACTATGGCTACACCTTC
TRBD1,-,TRBV3-1/TRBV3-2,TRBJ1-2,CASSPRHPGQGRGYTF,TGTGCCAGCAGCCCCCGACACCCAGGACAGGGTAGGGGCTACACCTTC